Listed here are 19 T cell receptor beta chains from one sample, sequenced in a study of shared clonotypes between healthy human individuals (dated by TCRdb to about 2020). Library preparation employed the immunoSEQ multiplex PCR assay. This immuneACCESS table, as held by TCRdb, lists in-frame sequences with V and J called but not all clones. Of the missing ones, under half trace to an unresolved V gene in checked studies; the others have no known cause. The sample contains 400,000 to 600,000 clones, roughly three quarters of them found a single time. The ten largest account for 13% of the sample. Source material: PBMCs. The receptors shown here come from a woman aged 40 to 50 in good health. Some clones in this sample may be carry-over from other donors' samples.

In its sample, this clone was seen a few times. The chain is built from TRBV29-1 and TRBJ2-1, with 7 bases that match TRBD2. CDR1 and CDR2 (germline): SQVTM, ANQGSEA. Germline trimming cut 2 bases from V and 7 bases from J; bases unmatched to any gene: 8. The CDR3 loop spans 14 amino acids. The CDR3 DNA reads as TGCAGCGTTGAACAGGGAGGGCTCCGGAATGAGCAGTTCTTC. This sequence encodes CSVEQGGLRNEQFF.

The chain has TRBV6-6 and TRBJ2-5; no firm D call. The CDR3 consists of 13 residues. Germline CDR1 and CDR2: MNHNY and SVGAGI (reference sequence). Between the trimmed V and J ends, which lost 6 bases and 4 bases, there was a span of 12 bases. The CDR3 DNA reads TGTGCCAGCAGCCCTGCCGCCAGAGAGACCCAGTACTTC. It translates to CASSPAARETQYF.

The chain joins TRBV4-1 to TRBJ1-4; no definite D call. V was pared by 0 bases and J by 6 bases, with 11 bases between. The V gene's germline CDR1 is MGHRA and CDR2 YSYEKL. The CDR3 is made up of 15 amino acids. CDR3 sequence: CASSQEWRQDEKLFF. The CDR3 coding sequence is TGCGCCAGCAGCCAAGAGTGGAGGCAGGATGAAAAACTGTTTTTT.

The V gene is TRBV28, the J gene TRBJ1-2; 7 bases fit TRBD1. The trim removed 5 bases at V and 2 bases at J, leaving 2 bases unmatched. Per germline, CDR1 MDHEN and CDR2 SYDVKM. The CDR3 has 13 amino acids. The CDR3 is CASSIGGNYGYTF. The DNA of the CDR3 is TGTGCCAGCAGTATAGGGGGCAACTATGGCTACACCTTC.

The CDR3 DNA follows: TGTGCCAGCAGCTTGGGGGGACCGGGACTAGCGGGGAATGAGCAGTTCTTC. Its translation: CASSLGGPGLAGNEQFF. The chain has TRBV5-4 and TRBJ2-1, with 13 bases identical to TRBD2. The CDR3 extends over 17 amino acids. J was trimmed by 7 bases and V by 0 bases; bases with no gene match: 7. CDR1 and CDR2 (germline): SGHNT, YYREEE (reference sequence).

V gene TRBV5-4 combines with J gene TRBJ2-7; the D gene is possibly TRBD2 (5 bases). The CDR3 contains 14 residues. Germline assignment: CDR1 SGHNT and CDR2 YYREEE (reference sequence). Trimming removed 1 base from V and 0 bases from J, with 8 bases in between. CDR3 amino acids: CASSLFGNSYEQYF. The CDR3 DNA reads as TGTGCCAGCAGCTTGTTCGGGAACTCCTACGAGCAGTACTTC.

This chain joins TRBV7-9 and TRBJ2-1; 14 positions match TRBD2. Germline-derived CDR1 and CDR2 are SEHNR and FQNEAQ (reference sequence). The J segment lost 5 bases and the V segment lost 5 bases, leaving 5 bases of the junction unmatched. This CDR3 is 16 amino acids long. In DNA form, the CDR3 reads TGTGCCAGCAGCCGAGGACTAGCGGGAGGCCACAATGAGCAGTTCTTC. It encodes CASSRGLAGGHNEQFF.

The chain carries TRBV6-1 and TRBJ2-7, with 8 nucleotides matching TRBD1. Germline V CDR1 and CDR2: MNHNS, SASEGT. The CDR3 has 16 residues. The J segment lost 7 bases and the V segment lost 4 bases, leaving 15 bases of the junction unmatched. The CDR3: CASSGLFGQGTGEQYF. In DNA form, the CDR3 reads TGTGCCAGCAGTGGTTTGTTTGGACAGGGTACGGGTGAGCAGTACTTC.

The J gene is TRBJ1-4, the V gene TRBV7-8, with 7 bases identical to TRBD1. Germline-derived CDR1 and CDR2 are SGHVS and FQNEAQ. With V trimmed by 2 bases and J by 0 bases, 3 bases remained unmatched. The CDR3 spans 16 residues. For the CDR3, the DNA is TGTGCCAGCAGCTTACGGACAGGTGCAACTAATGAAAAACTGTTTTTT. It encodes CASSLRTGATNEKLFF.

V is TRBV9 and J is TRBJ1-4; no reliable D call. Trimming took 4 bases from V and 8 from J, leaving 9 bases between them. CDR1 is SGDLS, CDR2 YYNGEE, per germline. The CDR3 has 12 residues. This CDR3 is CASSPSGEKLFF. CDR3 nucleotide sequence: TGTGCCAGCAGCCCGTCCGGGGAAAAACTGTTTTTT.

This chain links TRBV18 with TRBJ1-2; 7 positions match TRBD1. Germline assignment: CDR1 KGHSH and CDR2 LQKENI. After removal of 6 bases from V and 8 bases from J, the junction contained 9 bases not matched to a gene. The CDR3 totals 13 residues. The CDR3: CASSPGQVEGYTF. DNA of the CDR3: TGTGCCAGCTCTCCAGGACAGGTGGAAGGCTACACCTTC. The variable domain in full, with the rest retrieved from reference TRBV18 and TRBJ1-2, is NAGVMQNPRHLVRRRGQEARLRCSPMKGHSHVYWYRQLPEEGLKFMVYLQKENIIDESGMPKERFSAEFPKEGPSILRIQQVVRGDSAAYFCASSPGQVEGYTFGSGTRLTVV.

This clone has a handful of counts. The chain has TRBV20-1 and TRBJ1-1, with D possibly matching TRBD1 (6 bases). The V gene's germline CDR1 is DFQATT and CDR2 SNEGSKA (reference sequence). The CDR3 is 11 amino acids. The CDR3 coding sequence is TGCGCAGGGGACGGGGACACTGAAGCTTTCTTT. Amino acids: CAGDGDTEAFF.

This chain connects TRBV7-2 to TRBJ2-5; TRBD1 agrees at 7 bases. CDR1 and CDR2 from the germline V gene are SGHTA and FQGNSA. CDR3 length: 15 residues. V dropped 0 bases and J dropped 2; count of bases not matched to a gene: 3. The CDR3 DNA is TGTGCCAGCAGCTTAGCCGGACAGGTACAAGAGACCCAGTACTTC. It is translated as CASSLAGQVQETQYF. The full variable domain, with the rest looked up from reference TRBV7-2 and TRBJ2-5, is GAGVSQSPSNKVTEKGKDVELRCDPISGHTALYWYRQSLGQGLEFLIYFQGNSAPDKSGLPSDRFSAERTGGSVSTLTIQRTQQEDSAVYLCASSLAGQVQETQYFGPGTRLLVL.

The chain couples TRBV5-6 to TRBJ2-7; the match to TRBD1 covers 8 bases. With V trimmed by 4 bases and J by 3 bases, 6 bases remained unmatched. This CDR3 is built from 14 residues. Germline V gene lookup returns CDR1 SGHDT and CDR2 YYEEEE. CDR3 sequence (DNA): TGTGCCAGCAGCACCTACAGGGGGGACTACGAGCAGTACTTC. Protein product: CASSTYRGDYEQYF.

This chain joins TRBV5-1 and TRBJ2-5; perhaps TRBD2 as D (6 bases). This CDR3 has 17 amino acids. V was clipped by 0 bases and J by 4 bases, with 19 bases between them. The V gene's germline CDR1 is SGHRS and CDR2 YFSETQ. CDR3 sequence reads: CASSLARGGGALETQYF. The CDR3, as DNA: TGCGCCAGCAGCTTGGCCCGTGGGGGAGGAGCCCTAGAGACCCAGTACTTC.

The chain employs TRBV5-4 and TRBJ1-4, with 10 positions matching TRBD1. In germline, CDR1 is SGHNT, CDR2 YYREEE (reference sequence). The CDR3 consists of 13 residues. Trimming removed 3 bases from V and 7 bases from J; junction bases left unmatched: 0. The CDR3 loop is CASSWDRGEKLFF. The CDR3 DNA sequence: TGTGCCAGCAGCTGGGACAGGGGTGAAAAACTGTTTTTT.

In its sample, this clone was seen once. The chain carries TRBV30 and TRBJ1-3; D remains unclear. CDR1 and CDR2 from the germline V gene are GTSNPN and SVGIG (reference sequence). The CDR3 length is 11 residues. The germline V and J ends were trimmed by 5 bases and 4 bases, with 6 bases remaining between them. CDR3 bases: TGTGCCTGGGAGTGGGGAAACACCATATATTTT. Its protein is CAWEWGNTIYF.

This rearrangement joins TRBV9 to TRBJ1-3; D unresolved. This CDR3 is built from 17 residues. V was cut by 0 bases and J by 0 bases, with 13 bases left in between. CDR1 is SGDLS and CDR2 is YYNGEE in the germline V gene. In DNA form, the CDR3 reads TGTGCCAGCAGCGTAGTAGGGTTAGACACCTCTGGAAACACCATATATTTT. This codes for CASSVVGLDTSGNTIYF.

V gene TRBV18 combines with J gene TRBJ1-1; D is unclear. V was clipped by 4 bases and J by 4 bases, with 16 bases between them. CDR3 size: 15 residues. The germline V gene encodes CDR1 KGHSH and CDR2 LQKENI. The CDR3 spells CASSRPYLEGTEAFF. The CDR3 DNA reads TGTGCCAGCTCACGACCGTATTTGGAGGGCACTGAAGCTTTCTTT.